What follows are 21 T cell receptor beta chains derived from one specimen sequenced in a study of control samples from healthy donors and cancer patients. Only in-frame clones appear in the TCRdb table, and some are missing; sequencing was by immunoSEQ multiplex PCR. This sample yields some 80,000 clones, of which over 85% are seen a single time; under 2.5% belongs to the top ten. The specimen was PBMCs. The receptors originated from an older woman with head and neck cancer.

The gene calls are TRBV5-4 and TRBJ2-1; 10 nucleotides line up with TRBD1. Germline assignment: CDR1 SGHNT and CDR2 YYREEE (reference sequence). This CDR3 contains 15 residues. J lost 6 bases, V lost 2 bases, and 5 bases had no gene match. The CDR3 DNA follows: TGTGCCAGCAGCTTCGGGACAGGGGACTTCAATGAGCAGTTCTTC. It specifies CASSFGTGDFNEQFF.

The chain couples TRBV5-1 to TRBJ2-1; D might be TRBD2 (5 bases). The ends were cut back, 4 bases at V and 10 bases at J, with 18 bases in the middle. This CDR3 is 14 amino acids long. Germline CDR1 SGHRS, CDR2 YFSETQ. This CDR3 reads CASSPQPGTGEQFF. DNA for the CDR3: TGCGCCAGCAGCCCCCAGCCGGGTACGGGGGAGCAGTTCTTC. The full variable domain, in which reference TRBV5-1 and TRBJ2-1 provide the parts outside the CDR3, is KAGVTQTPRYLIKTRGQQVTLSCSPISGHRSVSWYQQTPGQGLQFLFEYFSETQRNKGNFPGRFSGRQFSNSRSEMNVSTLELGDSALYLCASSPQPGTGEQFFGPGTRLTVL.

The CDR3 loop reads CASSSTLGNTIYF. CDR3 nucleotides: TGTGCCAGCAGCTCAACCCTTGGAAACACCATATATTTT. The chain combines TRBV2 with TRBJ1-3, with unresolved D. There are 13 residues in the CDR3. V lost 6 bases, J lost 3 bases, and 9 bases lay in between. Germline lookup yields CDR1 SNHLY and CDR2 FYNNEI.

The chain recombines TRBV10-3 with TRBJ2-5; 11 bases are shared with TRBD2. The germline gives CDR1 ENHRY, CDR2 SYGVKD. There are 14 residues in the CDR3. V lost 5 bases and J lost 5; bases outside the gene matches: 4. CDR3 in amino acids: CAISFSGRGETQYF. The CDR3 bases are TGTGCCATCAGTTTTAGCGGGAGGGGGGAGACCCAGTACTTC.

In DNA, the CDR3 is TGTGCCATCAGTGAGTCGCAGGCGAATCAGCCCCAGCATTTT. This codes for CAISESQANQPQHF. The chain combines TRBV10-3 with TRBJ1-5; D unclear. The CDR3 loop spans 14 amino acids. Germline loops: CDR1 ENHRY, CDR2 SYGVKD. V lost 0 bases and J 4 bases, leaving 7 bases between the germline ends.

The chain joins TRBV2 to TRBJ2-1, with 7 bases lining up with TRBD2. The CDR3 spans 15 residues. With V trimmed by 4 bases and J by 0 bases, 3 bases remained unmatched. Germline assignment: CDR1 SNHLY and CDR2 FYNNEI. Here the CDR3 DNA reads TGTGCCAGCAGTGCTCGCGGGAGCTCCTACAATGAGCAGTTCTTC. Amino acid sequence: CASSARGSSYNEQFF. The full variable domain, completed using reference TRBV2 and TRBJ2-1, is EPEVTQTPSHQVTQMGQEVILRCVPISNHLYFYWYRQILGQKVEFLVSFYNNEISEKSEIFDDQFSVERPDGSNFTLKIRSTKLEDSAMYFCASSARGSSYNEQFFGPGTRLTVL.

As concerns this clone: Other nucleotide sequences in the sample specify the same CDR3. The genes are TRBV7-2 and TRBJ2-5, with D uncertain. The ends were cut back, 0 bases at V and 1 base at J, with 6 bases in the middle. Germline CDR1 SGHTA, CDR2 FQGNSA. This CDR3 contains 14 residues. The chain's CDR3 is CASSLAGGQETQYF. The CDR3 DNA follows: TGTGCCAGCAGCTTAGCGGGCGGCCAAGAGACCCAGTACTTC.

The chain employs TRBV30 and TRBJ1-1, with 7 bases fitting TRBD1. This CDR3 is 13 amino acids long. V gave up 4 bases and J gave up 7 bases; unmatched junction bases: 9. Germline CDR1 and CDR2: GTSNPN and SVGIG (reference sequence). The chain's CDR3 is CAWTDGQAHEAFF. The CDR3 DNA is TGTGCCTGGACTGACGGACAGGCGCATGAAGCTTTCTTT. The whole variable domain, remainder taken from reference TRBV30 and TRBJ1-1, is SQTIHQWPATLVQPVGSPLSLECTVEGTSNPNLYWYRQAAGRGLQLLFYSVGIGQISSEVPQNLSASRPQDRQFILSSKKLLLSDSGFYLCAWTDGQAHEAFFGQGTRLTVV.

The genes are TRBV6-7 and TRBJ1-5; 7 bases fit TRBD1. TRBV6-7 is labeled an ORF, and its function is uncertain. Germline trimming cut 2 bases from V and 7 bases from J; bases unmatched to any gene: 14. The CDR3 runs to 17 residues. CDR3 loop: CASSYTEQGTSSQPQHF. CDR3 sequence (DNA): TGTGCCAGCAGTTACACGGAACAGGGGACCTCGTCACAGCCCCAGCATTTT.

V gene TRBV7-8 combines with J gene TRBJ2-7; D is unresolved. Germline CDR1 SGHVS, CDR2 FQNEAQ. Trimming removed 2 bases at V and 3 bases at J, with 11 bases between. The CDR3 covers 14 residues. Here the CDR3 DNA reads TGTGCCAGCAGCTTATCAGTGGTAGTCTACGAGCAGTACTTC. It specifies CASSLSVVVYEQYF. Full variable domain (missing parts from reference TRBV7-8 and TRBJ2-7): GAGVSQSPRYKVAKRGQDVALRCDPISGHVSLFWYQQALGQGPEFLTYFQNEAQLDKSGLPSDRFFAERPEGSVSTLKIQRTQQEDSAVYLCASSLSVVVYEQYFGPGTRLTVT.

This clone was detected only once. The chain combines TRBV6-5 with TRBJ1-5, with D hard to call. This CDR3 region has 13 residues. V was clipped by 6 bases and J by 1 base, with 7 bases between them. Germline CDR1 is MNHEY and CDR2 is SVGAGI. The CDR3 protein is CASSLGSNQPQHF. The DNA of the CDR3 is TGTGCCAGCAGCTTGGGAAGCAATCAGCCCCAGCATTTT.

The chain links TRBV19 to TRBJ2-2; 8 bases fit TRBD1. V lost 2 bases and J lost 6; bases outside the gene matches: 5. CDR3 length: 15 amino acids. The germline V gene encodes CDR1 LNHDA and CDR2 SQIVND (reference sequence). The CDR3 here is CASSITGGFAGELFF. CDR3 nucleotide sequence: TGTGCCAGTAGTATAACAGGGGGATTCGCCGGGGAGCTGTTTTTT.

V gene TRBV20-1 combines with J gene TRBJ2-1, with D unclear. Germline loops: CDR1 DFQATT, CDR2 SNEGSKA (reference sequence). Trimming removed 3 bases at V and 1 base at J, with 16 bases between. CDR3 length: 16 amino acids. Here the CDR3 DNA reads TGCAGTGCTAGTAGTATTGGGGATAGGTCCTACAATGAGCAGTTCTTC. It specifies CSASSIGDRSYNEQFF.

The chain is built from TRBV7-9 and TRBJ2-3; D gene uncertain. This CDR3 comprises 11 residues. Trimming removed 8 bases at V and 6 bases at J, with 9 bases between. Looked up from germline, CDR1 is SEHNR and CDR2 is FQNEAQ (reference sequence). CDR3 coding DNA: TGTGCCAGCGCCTCCTTGGATACGCAGTATTTT. The encoded protein is CASASLDTQYF. Supplemented by reference TRBV7-9 and TRBJ2-3, the full variable domain reads DTGVSQNPRHKITKRGQNVTFRCDPISEHNRLYWYRQTLGQGPEFLTYFQNEAQLEKSRLLSDRFSAERPKGSFSTLEIQRTEQGDSAMYLCASASLDTQYFGPGTRLTVL.

For the CDR3, the DNA is TGTGCCAGCAGTTACACCCGATGGACAGGGGGCGATGGTGGCTACACCTTC. Its translation is CASSYTRWTGGDGGYTF. The chain is built from TRBV6-2 or TRBV6-3 and TRBJ1-2, with 11 positions matching TRBD1. From germline, CDR1 is MNHEY and CDR2 SVGEGT. This CDR3 is 17 amino acids long. Trimming removed 2 bases from V and 7 bases from J; junction bases left unmatched: 12.

The gene calls are TRBV19 and TRBJ2-7, with TRBD2 identical over 14 bases. The CDR3 covers 17 residues. V lost 6 bases and J lost 3; bases outside the gene matches: 10. In germline, CDR1 is LNHDA, CDR2 SQIVND (reference sequence). DNA of the CDR3: TGTGCCAGTAGCAGTTTTGGGACTAGCGGGGGAAGCTACGAGCAGTACTTC. Protein product: CASSSFGTSGGSYEQYF. The full variable domain, in which reference TRBV19 and TRBJ2-7 provide the parts outside the CDR3, is DGGITQSPKYLFRKEGQNVTLSCEQNLNHDAMYWYRQDPGQGLRLIYYSQIVNDFQKGDIAEGYSVSREKKESFPLTVTSAQKNPTAFYLCASSSFGTSGGSYEQYFGPGTRLTVT.

This clone has a handful of counts. This CDR3 reads CASRLRPQPNQPQHF. The CDR3 nucleotides are TGTGCCAGCAGACTTAGGCCGCAGCCTAATCAGCCCCAGCATTTT. The chain links TRBV6-5 to TRBJ1-5; no firm D call. The CDR3 loop spans 15 amino acids. Germline assignment: CDR1 MNHEY and CDR2 SVGAGI. Between the trimmed V and J ends, which lost 6 bases and 4 bases, there was a span of 16 bases.

V is TRBV19 and J is TRBJ2-5, with 9 bases lining up with TRBD1. Germline V lookup: CDR1 LNHDA, CDR2 SQIVND (reference sequence). This CDR3 region has 15 residues. Trimming cost V 2 bases and J 2 bases; bases outside gene matches: 3. The CDR3 sequence: CASSISTGGQETQYF. In DNA, the CDR3 is TGTGCCAGTAGTATATCGACAGGGGGGCAAGAGACCCAGTACTTC.

The genes are TRBV11-2 and TRBJ1-2; 12 bases are shared with TRBD1. The CDR3 is 16 residues long. V shed 6 bases and J 7 bases; nucleotides not matched to a gene: 12. Per the germline V gene, CDR1 is SGHAT and CDR2 is FQNNGV. The CDR3 DNA follows: TGTGCCAGCAGGAAACTGGGACAGGGGGCAGATTCTGGCTACACCTTC. This sequence encodes CASRKLGQGADSGYTF. Looking up the rest from reference TRBV11-2 and TRBJ1-2 gives the full variable domain: EAGVAQSPRYKIIEKRQSVAFWCNPISGHATLYWYQQILGQGPKLLIQFQNNGVVDDSQLPKDRFSAERLKGVDSTLKIQPAKLEDSAVYLCASRKLGQGADSGYTFGSGTRLTVV.

The rearrangement joins TRBV3-1 (or the pseudogene TRBV3-2) to TRBJ2-3; either TRBD1 or TRBD2 may supply D (6 bases each). This CDR3 region has 13 residues. Deletions cut 5 bases from V and 5 bases from J, with 11 bases between. Germline lookup yields CDR1 LGHDT and CDR2 YNNKEL (reference sequence). The CDR3 DNA follows: TGTGCCAGCAGCATGAAGGGGGGAGATACGCAGTATTTT. It yields the protein CASSMKGGDTQYF.

This clone was detected only once. The chain combines TRBV9 with TRBJ1-4, with D perhaps matching TRBD1 (6 bases). V gave up 3 bases and J gave up 5 bases, with 14 bases separating them. Germline V lookup: CDR1 SGDLS, CDR2 YYNGEE. The length of the CDR3 is 15 residues. The CDR3 reads CASSALQGTNEKLFF. In DNA, the CDR3 is TGTGCCAGCAGCGCACTACAGGGAACCAATGAAAAACTGTTTTTT.